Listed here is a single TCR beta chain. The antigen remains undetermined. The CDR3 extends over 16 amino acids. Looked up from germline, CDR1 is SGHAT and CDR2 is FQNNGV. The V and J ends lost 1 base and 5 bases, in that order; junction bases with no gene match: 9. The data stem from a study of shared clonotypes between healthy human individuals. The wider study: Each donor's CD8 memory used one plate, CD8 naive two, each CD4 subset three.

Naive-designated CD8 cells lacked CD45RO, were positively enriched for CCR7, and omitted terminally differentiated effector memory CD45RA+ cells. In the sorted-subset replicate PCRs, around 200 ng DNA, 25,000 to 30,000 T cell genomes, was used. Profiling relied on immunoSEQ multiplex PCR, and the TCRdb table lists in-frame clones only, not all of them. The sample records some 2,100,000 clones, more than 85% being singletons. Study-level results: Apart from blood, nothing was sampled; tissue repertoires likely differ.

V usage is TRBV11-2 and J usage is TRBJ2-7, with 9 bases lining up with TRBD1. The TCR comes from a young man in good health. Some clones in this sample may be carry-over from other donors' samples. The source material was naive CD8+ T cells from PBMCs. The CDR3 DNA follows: TGTGCCAGCAGCTTAGGACCCGGGACAGGGAATAACGAGCAGTACTTC. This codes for CASSLGPGTGNNEQYF.